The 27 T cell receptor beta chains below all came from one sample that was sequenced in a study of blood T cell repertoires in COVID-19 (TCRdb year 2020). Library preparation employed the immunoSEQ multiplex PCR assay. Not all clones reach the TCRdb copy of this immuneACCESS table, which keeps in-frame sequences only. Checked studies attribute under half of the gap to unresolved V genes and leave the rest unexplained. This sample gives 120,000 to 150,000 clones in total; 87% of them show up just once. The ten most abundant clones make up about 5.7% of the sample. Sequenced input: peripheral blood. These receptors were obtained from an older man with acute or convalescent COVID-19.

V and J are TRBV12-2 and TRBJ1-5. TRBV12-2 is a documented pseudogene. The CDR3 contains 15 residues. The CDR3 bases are TGTGCAAGTCGCTTAGCGAGGTGGCGGAATCAGCCCCAGCATTTT. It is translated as CASRLARWRNQPQHF.

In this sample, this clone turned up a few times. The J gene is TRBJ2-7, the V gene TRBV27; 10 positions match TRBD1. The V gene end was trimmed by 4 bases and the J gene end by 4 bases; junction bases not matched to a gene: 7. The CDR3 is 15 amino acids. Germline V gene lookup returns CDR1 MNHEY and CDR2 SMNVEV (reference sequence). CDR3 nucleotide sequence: TGTGCCAGCAGTTCCATCGACAGGGGGCTATACGAGCAGTACTTC. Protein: CASSSIDRGLYEQYF.

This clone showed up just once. The CDR3 spells CSASLTNNSPLHF. The CDR3 DNA is TGCAGTGCTAGTTTAACTAACAATTCACCCCTCCACTTT. The genes are TRBV20-1 and TRBJ1-6; D is uncertain. The length of the CDR3 is 13 residues. Germline V gene sequence: CDR1 DFQATT, CDR2 SNEGSKA (reference sequence). Trimming removed 3 bases from V and 7 bases from J, with 10 bases in between.

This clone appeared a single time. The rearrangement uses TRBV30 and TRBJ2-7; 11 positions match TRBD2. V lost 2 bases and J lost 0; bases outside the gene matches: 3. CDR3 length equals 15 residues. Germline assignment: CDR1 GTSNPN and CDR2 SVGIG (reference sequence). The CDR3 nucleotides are TGTGCCTGGAGTCGACTAGCGGGAAGCTCCTACGAGCAGTACTTC. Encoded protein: CAWSRLAGSSYEQYF.

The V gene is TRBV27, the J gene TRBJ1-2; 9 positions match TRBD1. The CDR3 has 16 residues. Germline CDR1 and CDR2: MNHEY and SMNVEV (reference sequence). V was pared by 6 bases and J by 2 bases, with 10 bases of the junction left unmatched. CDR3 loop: CASSRTGQGGNYGYTF. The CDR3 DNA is TGTGCCAGCAGCCGGACGGGACAGGGCGGGAACTATGGCTACACCTTC.

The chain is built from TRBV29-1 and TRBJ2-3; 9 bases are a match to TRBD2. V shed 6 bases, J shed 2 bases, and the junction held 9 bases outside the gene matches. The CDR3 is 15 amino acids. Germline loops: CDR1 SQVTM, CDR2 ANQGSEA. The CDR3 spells CSVLTSGGLTDTQYF. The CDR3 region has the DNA TGCAGCGTATTGACTAGCGGAGGCCTCACAGATACGCAGTATTTT.

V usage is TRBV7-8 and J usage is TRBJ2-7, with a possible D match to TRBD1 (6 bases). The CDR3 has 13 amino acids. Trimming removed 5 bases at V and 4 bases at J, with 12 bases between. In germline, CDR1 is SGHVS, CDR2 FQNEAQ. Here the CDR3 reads CASSVDRLYEQYF. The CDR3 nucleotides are TGTGCCAGCAGCGTGGACAGACTGTACGAGCAGTACTTC.

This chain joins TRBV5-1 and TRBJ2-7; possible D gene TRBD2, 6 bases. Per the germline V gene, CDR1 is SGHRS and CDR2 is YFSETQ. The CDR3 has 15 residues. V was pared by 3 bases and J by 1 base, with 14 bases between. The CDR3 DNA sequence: TGCGCCAGCAGCTCGGGGACTCAGCCTTCCTACGAGCAGTACTTC. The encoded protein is CASSSGTQPSYEQYF.

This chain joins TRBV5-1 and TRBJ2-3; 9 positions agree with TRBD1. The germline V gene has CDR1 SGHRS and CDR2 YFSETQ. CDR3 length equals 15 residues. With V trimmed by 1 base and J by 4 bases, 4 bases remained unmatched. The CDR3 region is CASSLWTGVADTQYF. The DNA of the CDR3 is TGCGCCAGCAGCTTGTGGACAGGGGTGGCAGATACGCAGTATTTT. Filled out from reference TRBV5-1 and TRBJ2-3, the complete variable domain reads KAGVTQTPRYLIKTRGQQVTLSCSPISGHRSVSWYQQTPGQGLQFLFEYFSETQRNKGNFPGRFSGRQFSNSRSEMNVSTLELGDSALYLCASSLWTGVADTQYFGPGTRLTVL.

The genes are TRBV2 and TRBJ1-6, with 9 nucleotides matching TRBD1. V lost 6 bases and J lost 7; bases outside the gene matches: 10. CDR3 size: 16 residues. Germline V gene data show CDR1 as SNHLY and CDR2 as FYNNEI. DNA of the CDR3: TGTGCCAGCAGCGACCTCGGGACAGGGCAGAATTCACCCCTCCACTTT. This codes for CASSDLGTGQNSPLHF.

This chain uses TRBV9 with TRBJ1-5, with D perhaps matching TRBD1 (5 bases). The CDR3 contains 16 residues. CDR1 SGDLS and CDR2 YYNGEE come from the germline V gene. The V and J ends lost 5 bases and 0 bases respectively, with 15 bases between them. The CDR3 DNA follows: TGTGCCAGCAGGCTACAGCGACAGCATAGCAATCAGCCCCAGCATTTT. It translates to CASRLQRQHSNQPQHF.

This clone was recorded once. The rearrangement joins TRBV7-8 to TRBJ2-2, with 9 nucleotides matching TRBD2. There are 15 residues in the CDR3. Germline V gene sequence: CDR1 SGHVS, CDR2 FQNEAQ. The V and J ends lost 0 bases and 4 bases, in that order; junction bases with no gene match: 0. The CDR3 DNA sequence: TGTGCCAGCAGCTTAGCACTAGCGGGCACCGGGGAGCTGTTTTTT. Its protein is CASSLALAGTGELFF. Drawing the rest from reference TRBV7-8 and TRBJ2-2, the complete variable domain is GAGVSQSPRYKVAKRGQDVALRCDPISGHVSLFWYQQALGQGPEFLTYFQNEAQLDKSGLPSDRFFAERPEGSVSTLKIQRTQQEDSAVYLCASSLALAGTGELFFGEGSRLTVL.

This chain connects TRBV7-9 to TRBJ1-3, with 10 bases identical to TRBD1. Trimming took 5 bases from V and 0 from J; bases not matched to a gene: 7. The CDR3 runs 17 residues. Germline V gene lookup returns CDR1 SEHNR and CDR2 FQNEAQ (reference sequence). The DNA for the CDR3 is TGTGCCAGCAGCCCCAGGACAGGGGGTAACTCTGGAAACACCATATATTTT. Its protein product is CASSPRTGGNSGNTIYF.

CDR3 nucleotides: TGTGCCAGCAGATTGACAGGTACCAGTTCACCCCTCCACTTT. Encoded protein: CASRLTGTSSPLHF. V usage is TRBV28 and J usage is TRBJ1-6; D might be TRBD1 (6 bases). V dropped 6 bases and J dropped 9 bases, with 15 bases sitting between them. CDR1 is MDHEN, CDR2 SYDVKM, per germline. CDR3 length: 14 amino acids.

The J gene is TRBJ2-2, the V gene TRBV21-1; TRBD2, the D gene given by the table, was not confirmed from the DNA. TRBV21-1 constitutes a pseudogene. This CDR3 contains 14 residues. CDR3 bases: TGTGCCAGAGGACTAGCGGGGTACACCGGGGAGCTGTTTTTT. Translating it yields CARGLAGYTGELFF.

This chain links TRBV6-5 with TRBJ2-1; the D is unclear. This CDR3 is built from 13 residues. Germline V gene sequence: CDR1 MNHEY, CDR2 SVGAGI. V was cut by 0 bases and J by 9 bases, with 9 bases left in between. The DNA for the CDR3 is TGTGCCAGCAGTTACTCCATGACGGGTGAGCAGTTCTTC. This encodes CASSYSMTGEQFF.

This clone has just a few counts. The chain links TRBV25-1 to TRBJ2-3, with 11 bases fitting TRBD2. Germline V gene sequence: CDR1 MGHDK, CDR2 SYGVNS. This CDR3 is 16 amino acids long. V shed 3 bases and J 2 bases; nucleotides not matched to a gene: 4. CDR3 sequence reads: CASSEASGGYTDTQYF. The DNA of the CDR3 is TGTGCCAGCAGTGAGGCTAGCGGGGGGTACACAGATACGCAGTATTTT.

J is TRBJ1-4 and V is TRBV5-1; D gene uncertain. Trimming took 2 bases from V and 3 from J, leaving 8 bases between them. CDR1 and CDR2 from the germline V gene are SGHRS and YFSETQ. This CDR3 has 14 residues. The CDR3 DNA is TGCGCCAGCAGCTTCGAACGGTCTAATGAAAAACTGTTTTTT. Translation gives CASSFERSNEKLFF.

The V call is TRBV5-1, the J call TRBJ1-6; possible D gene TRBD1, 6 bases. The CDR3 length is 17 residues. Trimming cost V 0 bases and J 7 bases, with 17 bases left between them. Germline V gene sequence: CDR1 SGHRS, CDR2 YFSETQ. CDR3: CASSLGPQGAMNSPLHF. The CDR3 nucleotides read TGCGCCAGCAGCTTGGGACCACAGGGCGCAATGAATTCACCCCTCCACTTT.

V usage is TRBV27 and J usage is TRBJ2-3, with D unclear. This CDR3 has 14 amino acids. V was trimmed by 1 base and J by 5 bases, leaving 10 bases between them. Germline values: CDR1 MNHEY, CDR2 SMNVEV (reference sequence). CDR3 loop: CASSLWVAGDTQYF. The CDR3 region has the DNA TGTGCCAGCAGTTTATGGGTAGCCGGAGATACGCAGTATTTT.

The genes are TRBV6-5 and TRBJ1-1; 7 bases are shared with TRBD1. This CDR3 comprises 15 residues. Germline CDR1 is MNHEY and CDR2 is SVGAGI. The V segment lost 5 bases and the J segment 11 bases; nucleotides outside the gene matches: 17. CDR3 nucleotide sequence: TGTGCCAGCAGTCAATTCGGGGGCAGGGGGTCTGGGGCTTTCTTT. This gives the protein CASSQFGGRGSGAFF.

DNA of the CDR3: TGTGCCATCAACCAGAACCAGGGTCCCGGAGACGAGCAGTACTTC. Protein sequence: CAINQNQGPGDEQYF. This sequence joins TRBV10-3 and TRBJ2-7; TRBD1 is a possible D gene (5 bases). Trimming shortened V by 7 bases and J by 5 bases, and 21 bases separated the two germline ends. This CDR3 is 15 amino acids long. Per germline, CDR1 ENHRY and CDR2 SYGVKD.

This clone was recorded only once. CDR3 residues: CASSFGVTSYNEQFF. CDR3 in DNA: TGCGCCAGCAGCTTCGGGGTTACTTCCTACAATGAGCAGTTCTTC. This chain uses TRBV5-1 with TRBJ2-1; D possibly corresponds to TRBD2 (5 bases). CDR1 is SGHRS, CDR2 YFSETQ, per germline. Trimming stripped 2 bases from V and 1 base from J, with 10 bases between. CDR3 length equals 15 residues.

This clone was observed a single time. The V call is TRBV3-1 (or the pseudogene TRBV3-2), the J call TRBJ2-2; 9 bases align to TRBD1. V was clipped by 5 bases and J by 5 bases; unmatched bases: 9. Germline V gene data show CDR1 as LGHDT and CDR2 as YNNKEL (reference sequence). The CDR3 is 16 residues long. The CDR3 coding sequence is TGTGCCAGCAGCATTCGAGCGGGACAGGGTACCGGGGAGCTGTTTTTT. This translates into CASSIRAGQGTGELFF.

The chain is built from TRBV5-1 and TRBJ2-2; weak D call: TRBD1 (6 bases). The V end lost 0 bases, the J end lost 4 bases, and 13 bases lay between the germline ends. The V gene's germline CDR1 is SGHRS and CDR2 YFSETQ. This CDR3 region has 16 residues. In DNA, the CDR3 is TGCGCCAGCAGCTTGGCGGCTGGGGGCGGCACCGGGGAGCTGTTTTTT. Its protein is CASSLAAGGGTGELFF. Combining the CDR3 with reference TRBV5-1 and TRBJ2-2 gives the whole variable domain KAGVTQTPRYLIKTRGQQVTLSCSPISGHRSVSWYQQTPGQGLQFLFEYFSETQRNKGNFPGRFSGRQFSNSRSEMNVSTLELGDSALYLCASSLAAGGGTGELFFGEGSRLTVL.

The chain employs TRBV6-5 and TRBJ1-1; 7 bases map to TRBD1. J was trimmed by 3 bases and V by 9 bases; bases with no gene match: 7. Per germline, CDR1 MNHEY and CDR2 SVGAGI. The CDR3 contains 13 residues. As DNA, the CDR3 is TGTGCCAGTACTAGACAGGGCGACACTGAAGCTTTCTTT. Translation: CASTRQGDTEAFF.

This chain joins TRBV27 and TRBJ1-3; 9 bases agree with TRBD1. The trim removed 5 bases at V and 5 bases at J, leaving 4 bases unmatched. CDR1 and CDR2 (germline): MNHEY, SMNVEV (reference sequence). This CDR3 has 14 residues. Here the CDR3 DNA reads TGTGCCAGCAGTCCGACAGGGGGAAGAAACACCATATATTTT. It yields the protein CASSPTGGRNTIYF.